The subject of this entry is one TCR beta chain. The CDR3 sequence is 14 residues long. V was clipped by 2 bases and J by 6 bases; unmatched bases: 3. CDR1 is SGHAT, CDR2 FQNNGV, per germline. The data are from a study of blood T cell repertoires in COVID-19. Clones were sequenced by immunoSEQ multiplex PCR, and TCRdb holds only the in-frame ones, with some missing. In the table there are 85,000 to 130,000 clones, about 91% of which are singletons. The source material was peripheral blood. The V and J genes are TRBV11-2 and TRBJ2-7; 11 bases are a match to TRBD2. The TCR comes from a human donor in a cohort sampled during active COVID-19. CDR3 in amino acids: CASSLTSGRSEQYF. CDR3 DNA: TGTGCCAGCAGCTTAACTAGCGGGAGAAGCGAGCAGTACTTC.